A selection of T cell receptor beta chains follows, all from one sample in a study of T cell responses to AZD1222 COVID-19 vaccine. Here immunoSEQ multiplex PCR was the method, and the copy in TCRdb shows in-frame clones only, minus some. The sample yields 88,000 or so clones, 85% to 90% seen once. The sequenced sample was peripheral blood, obtained 28 days after the second AZD1222 dose. Receptors were obtained from an adult who received the AZD1222 COVID-19 vaccine. CDR3s include the opening cysteine and the closing phenylalanine or tryptophan. Each record gives: J gene, V gene, CDR3 length, D gene, clone size, CDR3 DNA, CDR3 protein. A D gene is named only where the DNA matches it firmly. Size is omitted from some rows. Given values are once, few, many or a class for expanded clones.

TRBJ1-2 | TRBV5-5 | 12 | . | once | TGTGCCAGCAGCGAGATCGGGGTTGGCTACACCTTC | CASSEIGVGYTF
TRBJ1-5 | TRBV19 | 15 | . | . | TGTGCCAGTAGCCCGCCCTGGGGGGCGAATCAGCCCCAGCATTTT | CASSPPWGANQPQHF
TRBJ2-7 | TRBV5-6 | 14 | TRBD1 | . | TGTGCCAGCAGCCGGACAGGGGGGACCTACGAGCAGTACTTC | CASSRTGGTYEQYF
TRBJ1-4 | TRBV6-6 | 15 | . | . | TGTGCCAGCAGTTTGCGGGGTGCAACTAATGAAAAACTGTTTTTT | CASSLRGATNEKLFF
TRBJ2-3 | TRBV4-1 | 14 | . | . | TGCGCCAGCAGCCAAGGAATGACACAGGATACGCAGTATTTT | CASSQGMTQDTQYF
TRBJ1-2 | TRBV4-1 | 14 | . | . | TGCGCCAGCAGCCAAGAACAGCTAGGCTATGGCTACACCTTC | CASSQEQLGYGYTF
TRBJ2-3 | TRBV5-1 | 17 | TRBD1 | . | TGCGCCAGCAGCTACCTACTACAGGGGGCGGTAACAGATACGCAGTATTTT | CASSYLLQGAVTDTQYF
TRBJ1-3 | TRBV2 | 13 | . | . | TGTGCCAGCGCGCTCAGGGCGGGAAACACCATATATTTT | CASALRAGNTIYF
TRBJ1-1 | TRBV5-1 | 14 | . | . | TGCGCCAGCAGTTTAGGACTGATGAACACTGAAGCTTTCTTT | CASSLGLMNTEAFF
TRBJ2-7 | TRBV14 | 14 | . | once | TGTGCCAGCAGCCAATCCAGTAATGTTTACGAGCAGTACTTC | CASSQSSNVYEQYF
TRBJ2-3 | TRBV3-1/TRBV3-2 | 18 | TRBD2 | . | TGTGCCAGCAGCCAGGAAGTGGGGACTAGAGTCGGGATAGATACGCAGTATTTT | CASSQEVGTRVGIDTQYF
TRBJ2-7 | TRBV6-1 | 16 | TRBD1 | . | TGTGCCAGCAGTGAGTTTATCGGGACAGGGCTCTACGAGCAGTACTTC | CASSEFIGTGLYEQYF
TRBJ1-1 | TRBV21-1 | 16 | . | . | TGTGCCAGCAGCAAAGGGACAGCGACGATGAACACTGAAGCTTTCTTT | CASSKGTATMNTEAFF
TRBJ2-5 | TRBV5-1 | 16 | . | once | TGCGCCAGCAGCTTGGCTGGCAGGAGCGGACAAGAGACCCAGTACTTC | CASSLAGRSGQETQYF
TRBJ2-5 | TRBV30 | 13 | . | . | TGTGCCTGGAGTATGGGGGGGCCCCGAACCCAGTACTTC | CAWSMGGPRTQYF
TRBJ2-5 | TRBV18 | 15 | . | . | TGTGCCAGCTCACCTAGAAGGGGGGACCAAGAGACCCAGTACTTC | CASSPRRGDQETQYF
TRBJ2-2 | TRBV10-2 | 14 | . | . | TGCGCCAGCACCCTCGGGGCGAGGGCCGGGGAGCTGTTTTTT | CASTLGARAGELFF
TRBJ1-4 | TRBV3-1/TRBV3-2 | 16 | . | . | TGTGCCAGCAGCCCCGGACGGTTCGCAACTAATGAAAAACTGTTTTTT | CASSPGRFATNEKLFF
TRBJ2-5 | TRBV30 | 13 | TRBD2 | . | TGTGCCTTGGCGGGGGGGCGGAGAGAGACCCAGTACTTC | CALAGGRRETQYF
TRBJ2-5 | TRBV25-1 | 15 | . | . | TGTGCCAGCAGTGAGTACCGAGGGAATGGAGAGACCCAGTACTTC | CASSEYRGNGETQYF
TRBJ1-5 | TRBV6-5 | 13 | TRBD1 | . | TGTGCCCTGGGGGCAGGGGGTAATCAGCCCCAGCATTTT | CALGAGGNQPQHF
TRBJ2-7 | TRBV18 | 14 | TRBD2 | once | TGTGCCAGCTCCCCAACTAGCGGGGGCTACGAGCAGTACTTC | CASSPTSGGYEQYF
TRBJ1-5 | TRBV18 | 13 | . | . | TGTGCCACCGCACCGGGCGAGAGTCAGCCCCAGCATTTT | CATAPGESQPQHF
TRBJ2-5 | TRBV14 | 15 | . | . | TGTGCCAGCAGCCCCAGAGCCGGGCAACAAGAGACCCAGTACTTC | CASSPRAGQQETQYF
TRBJ1-1 | TRBV7-2 | 15 | . | . | TGTGCCAGCAGCTCCTTCGGGGGGGTGAACACTGAAGCTTTCTTT | CASSSFGGVNTEAFF
TRBJ1-1 | TRBV27 | 14 | . | . | TGTGCCAGCAGTTTATCTTCGGGAGGGACTGAAGCTTTCTTT | CASSLSSGGTEAFF
TRBJ1-1 | TRBV12-3/TRBV12-4 | 13 | . | . | TGTGCCAGCAGTTTGTACAGGGACACTGAAGCTTTCTTT | CASSLYRDTEAFF
TRBJ2-1 | TRBV21-1 | 17 | . | . | TGTGCCAGCAGCAAGGGTTGGGCGCACAGCTCCTACAATGAGCAGTTCTTC | CASSKGWAHSSYNEQFF
TRBJ1-4 | TRBV11-2 | 16 | . | . | TGTGCCAGCAGCTACCTTGGTGGGGAAGCTAATGAAAAACTGTTTTTT | CASSYLGGEANEKLFF
TRBJ1-1 | TRBV6-5 | 14 | . | . | TGTGCCAGCAGTTTCGAGGGGAGGACCACTGAAGCTTTCTTT | CASSFEGRTTEAFF
TRBJ1-3 | TRBV5-1 | 16 | . | . | TGCGCCAGCAGCTTTGCAGGGGCCATCTCTGGAAACACCATATATTTT | CASSFAGAISGNTIYF
TRBJ1-5 | TRBV7-2 | 13 | . | . | TGTGCCAGCAGCTTAGAAGGTAAACAGCCCCAGCATTTT | CASSLEGKQPQHF
TRBJ1-5 | TRBV6-2/TRBV6-3 | 14 | . | . | TGTGCCAGCAGTCCCCTCCAGCGGAGTCAGCCCCAGCATTTT | CASSPLQRSQPQHF
TRBJ1-1 | TRBV3-1/TRBV3-2 | 15 | . | . | TGTGCCAGCAGCCAAGGGTCGGGGGTGGACACTGAAGCTTTCTTT | CASSQGSGVDTEAFF
TRBJ2-3 | TRBV6-5 | 13 | . | . | TGTGCCAGCAGTTTAGACATCACAGATACGCAGTATTTT | CASSLDITDTQYF
TRBJ1-3 | TRBV3-1/TRBV3-2 | 14 | . | . | TGTGCCAGCAGCCAAGACGTCTCTGGAAACACCATATATTTT | CASSQDVSGNTIYF
TRBJ1-1 | TRBV2 | 15 | . | . | TGTGCCAGCAGTGGGGCTTACGACTTGAACACTGAAGCTTTCTTT | CASSGAYDLNTEAFF
TRBJ2-7 | TRBV6-2/TRBV6-3 | 15 | . | . | TGTGCCAGCAGTTCCCCTCGGGCAGGGGCCAACGAGCAGTACTTC | CASSSPRAGANEQYF
TRBJ2-3 | TRBV7-9 | 14 | . | . | TGTGCCAGCAGCTTAGCGGGGTGGAGGGATACGCAGTATTTT | CASSLAGWRDTQYF
TRBJ1-5 | TRBV5-8 | 15 | . | . | TGTGCCAGCAGCGAGATAGACAGGATAGGACAGCCCCAGCATTTT | CASSEIDRIGQPQHF
TRBJ2-5 | TRBV6-1 | 15 | TRBD2 | . | TGTGCCAGCAGTGAACTAGCGGGGGGGCAAGAGACCCAGTACTTC | CASSELAGGQETQYF
TRBJ2-7 | TRBV6-5 | 14 | TRBD1 | few | TGTGCCAGCAGTTACCGGGACAGGGGCTACGAGCAGTACTTC | CASSYRDRGYEQYF
TRBJ1-6 | TRBV9 | 15 | TRBD1 | . | TGTGCCAGCAGCGTCGACGGACAGGGTTGGTCACCCCTCCACTTT | CASSVDGQGWSPLHF
TRBJ1-1 | TRBV6-5 | 13 | . | . | TGTGCCAGCAGTTTTTGGGTGAACACTGAAGCTTTCTTT | CASSFWVNTEAFF
TRBJ1-2 | TRBV29-1 | 13 | TRBD1 | . | TGCAGCGTTCAGGTCGGACAGGGCGGCGGCTACACCTTC | CSVQVGQGGGYTF